One TCR beta chain is described in this entry. The data were obtained in a study of CD8 T cells in Susac syndrome. An amount of RNA that ranged from roughly 0.45 to 1 ug was reverse transcribed with random hexamers. MiXCR, applied by TCRdb to the immunoSEQ multiplex PCR reads, yields one record per CDR3 protein. The sample includes about 300,000 distinct CDR3 sequences, 65% to 90% of them seen just once. V shed 4 bases, J shed 6 bases, and the junction held 2 bases outside the gene matches. CDR1 is SGHRS, CDR2 YFSETQ, per germline. This CDR3 spans 14 amino acids. This chain uses TRBV5-1 with TRBJ2-7, with 15 bases fitting TRBD2. Sequencing was done on a sample of CD8+ T cells from PBMCs. The clonotype originates from a human donor with multiple sclerosis. The DNA for the CDR3 is TGCGCCAGCAGCACGGGACTAGCGGGAGGCGAGCAGTACTTC. It yields the protein CASSTGLAGGEQYF.